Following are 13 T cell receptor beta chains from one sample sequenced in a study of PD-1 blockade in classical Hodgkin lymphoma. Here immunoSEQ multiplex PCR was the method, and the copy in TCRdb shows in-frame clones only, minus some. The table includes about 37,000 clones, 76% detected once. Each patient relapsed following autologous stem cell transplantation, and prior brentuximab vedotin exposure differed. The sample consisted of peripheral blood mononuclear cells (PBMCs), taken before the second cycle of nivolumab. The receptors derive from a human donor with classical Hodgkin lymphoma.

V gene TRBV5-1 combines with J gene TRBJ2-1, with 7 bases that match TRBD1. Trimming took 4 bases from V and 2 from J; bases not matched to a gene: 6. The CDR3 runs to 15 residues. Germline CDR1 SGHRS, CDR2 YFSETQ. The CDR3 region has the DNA TGCGCCAGCAGCCTGGACAGGCCGACCTACAATGAGCAGTTCTTC. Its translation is CASSLDRPTYNEQFF.

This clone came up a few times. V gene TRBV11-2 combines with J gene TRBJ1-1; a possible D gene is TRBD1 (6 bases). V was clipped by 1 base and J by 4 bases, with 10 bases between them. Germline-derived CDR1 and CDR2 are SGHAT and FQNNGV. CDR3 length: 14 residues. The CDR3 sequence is CASSLAQGITEAFF. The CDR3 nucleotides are TGTGCCAGCAGCTTAGCCCAGGGGATCACTGAAGCTTTCTTT.

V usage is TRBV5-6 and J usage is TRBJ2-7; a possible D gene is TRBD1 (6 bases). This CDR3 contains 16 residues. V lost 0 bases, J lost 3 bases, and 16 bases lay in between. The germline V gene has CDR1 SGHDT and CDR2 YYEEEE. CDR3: CASSLEGVRRFYEQYF. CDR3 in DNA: TGTGCCAGCAGCTTGGAGGGGGTCAGGCGATTCTACGAGCAGTACTTC.

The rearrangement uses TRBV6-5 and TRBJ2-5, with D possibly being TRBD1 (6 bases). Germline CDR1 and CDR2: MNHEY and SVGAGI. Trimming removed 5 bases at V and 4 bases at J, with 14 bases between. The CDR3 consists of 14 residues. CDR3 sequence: CASSRDTWGETQYF. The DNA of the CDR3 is TGTGCCAGCAGTCGGGACACTTGGGGAGAGACCCAGTACTTC.

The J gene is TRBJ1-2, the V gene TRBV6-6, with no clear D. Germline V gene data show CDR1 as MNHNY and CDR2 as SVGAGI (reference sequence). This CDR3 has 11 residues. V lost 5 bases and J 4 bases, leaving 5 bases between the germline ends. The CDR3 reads CASSPVYGYTF. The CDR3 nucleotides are TGTGCCAGCAGTCCGGTCTATGGCTACACCTTC.

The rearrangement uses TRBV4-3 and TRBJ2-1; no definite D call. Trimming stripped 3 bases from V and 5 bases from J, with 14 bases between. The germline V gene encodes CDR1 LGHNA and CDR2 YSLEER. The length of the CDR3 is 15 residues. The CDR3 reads CASSHTSDGDNEQFF. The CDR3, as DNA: TGCGCCAGCAGCCATACCTCAGACGGAGACAATGAGCAGTTCTTC.

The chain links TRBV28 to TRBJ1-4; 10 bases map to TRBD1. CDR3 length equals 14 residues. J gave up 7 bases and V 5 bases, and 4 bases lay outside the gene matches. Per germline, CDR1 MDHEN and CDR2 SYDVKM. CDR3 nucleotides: TGTGCCAGCAGTGGACAGGGGGGGACTGAAAAACTGTTTTTT. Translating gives CASSGQGGTEKLFF.

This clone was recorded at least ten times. Here the CDR3 reads CASSIGRGTEAFF. The CDR3 DNA follows: TGTGCCAGCAGCATCGGGAGAGGCACTGAAGCTTTCTTT. The gene calls are TRBV7-9 and TRBJ1-1, with D unresolved. V shed 5 bases and J shed 4 bases, with 11 bases lying between them. CDR1 and CDR2 from the germline V gene are SEHNR and FQNEAQ (reference sequence). This CDR3 is built from 13 residues. The full variable domain, completed using reference TRBV7-9 and TRBJ1-1, is DTGVSQNPRHKITKRGQNVTFRCDPISEHNRLYWYRQTLGQGPEFLTYFQNEAQLEKSRLLSDRFSAERPKGSFSTLEIQRTEQGDSAMYLCASSIGRGTEAFFGQGTRLTVV.

The CDR3 bases are TGTGCCAGCAGCGTAGGAGGGTTTGGAAACACCATATATTTT. This codes for CASSVGGFGNTIYF. The V gene is TRBV9, the J gene TRBJ1-3; unclear D gene. The V gene's germline CDR1 is SGDLS and CDR2 YYNGEE. V shed 0 bases and J shed 3 bases, with 7 bases lying between them. This CDR3 comprises 14 residues.

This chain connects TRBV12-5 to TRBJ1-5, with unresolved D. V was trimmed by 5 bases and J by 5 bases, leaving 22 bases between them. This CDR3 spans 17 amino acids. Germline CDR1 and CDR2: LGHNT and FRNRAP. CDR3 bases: TGTGCTAGTGGTCTGACTTTCCAGATGGCAGCTGATCAGCCCCAGCATTTT. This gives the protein CASGLTFQMAADQPQHF.

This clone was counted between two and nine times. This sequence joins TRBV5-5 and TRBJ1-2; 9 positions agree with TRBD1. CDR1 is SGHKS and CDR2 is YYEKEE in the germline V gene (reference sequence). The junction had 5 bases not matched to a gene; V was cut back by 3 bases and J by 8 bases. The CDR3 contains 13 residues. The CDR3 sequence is CASSWGQGGGYTF. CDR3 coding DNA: TGTGCCAGCAGCTGGGGACAGGGAGGCGGCTACACCTTC. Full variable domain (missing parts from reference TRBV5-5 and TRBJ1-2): DAGVTQSPTHLIKTRGQQVTLRCSPISGHKSVSWYQQVLGQGPQFIFQYYEKEERGRGNFPDRFSARQFPNYSSELNVNALLLGDSALYLCASSWGQGGGYTFGSGTRLTVV.

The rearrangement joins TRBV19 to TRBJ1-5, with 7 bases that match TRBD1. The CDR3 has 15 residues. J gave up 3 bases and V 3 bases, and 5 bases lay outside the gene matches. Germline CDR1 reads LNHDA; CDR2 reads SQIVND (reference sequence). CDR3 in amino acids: CASSIGTANNQPQHF. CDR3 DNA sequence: TGTGCCAGTAGTATTGGGACAGCGAACAATCAGCCCCAGCATTTT.

This chain's CDR3 is CASSSGRGAYNEQFF. As DNA, the CDR3 is TGTGCCAGCAGCTCTGGGCGGGGGGCCTACAATGAGCAGTTCTTC. The chain uses TRBV7-9 and TRBJ2-1, with TRBD2 matching over 8 bases. Trimming took 4 bases from V and 2 from J; bases not matched to a gene: 4. There are 15 residues in the CDR3. Germline V lookup: CDR1 SEHNR, CDR2 FQNEAQ (reference sequence).